Listed here are 20 T cell receptor beta chains from one sample, sequenced in a study of tumor and adjacent non-tumor tissue in lung cancer. A modified ARM-PCR protocol with three rounds of nested PCR amplified TCRbeta. TCRdb re-analysed the multiplex PCR reads in MiXCR, keeping a single row per CDR3 protein. The table records tens of thousands of distinct CDR3 sequences, roughly 75% of them present only once. No cell sorting was done before RNA was extracted from the tissue. More than 3 cm separated this lung sample from the edge of the tumor. Sequenced sample: distant non-tumor lung tissue. The receptors here all came from a woman in her 50s with non-small cell lung cancer.

Remarks on this clonotype: The germline gene is not matched at one end of the junction; a read error may be the cause. V and J are TRBV7-2 and TRBJ2-1, with D uncertain. Germline assignment: CDR1 SGHTA and CDR2 FQGNSA. The CDR3 sequence is 13 residues long. This CDR3 is CAGSLGPNNEQFF. The CDR3, as DNA: TGTGCCGGCAGCTTAGGGCCAAACAATGAGCAGTTCTTC.

This sequence joins TRBV12-3 or TRBV12-4 and TRBJ2-7; a possible D gene is TRBD1 (5 bases). Trimming removed 1 base from V and 2 bases from J, with 12 bases in between. The CDR3 runs to 15 residues. CDR3 loop: CASSLGAGYTYEQYF. DNA for the CDR3: TGTGCCAGCAGTTTAGGGGCAGGGTACACCTACGAGCAGTACTTC.

The chain employs TRBV28 and TRBJ2-3; 7 nucleotides match TRBD1. V shed 6 bases, J shed 5 bases, and the junction held 20 bases outside the gene matches. CDR1 and CDR2 from the germline V gene are MDHEN and SYDVKM. This CDR3 has 18 amino acids. The CDR3 here is CASSRPGDRELVVDTQYF. As DNA, the CDR3 is TGTGCCAGCAGCCGACCCGGCGACAGGGAGCTCGTGGTAGATACGCAGTATTTT.

Turning to this clonotype: Given a much more abundant clone one base away, this may be a read error. The chain employs TRBV6-4 and TRBJ2-2; TRBD2 matches 10 bases. There are 15 residues in the CDR3. V was pared by 5 bases and J by 4 bases, with 4 bases of the junction left unmatched. CDR1 and CDR2 (germline): MRHNA, SNTAGT. The CDR3 coding sequence is TGTGCCAGCAGTACACTAGCGGGATCCACCGGGGAGCTGTTTTTT. This translates into CASSTLAGSTGELFF.

For this clonotype: The junction shows a germline mismatch at one end, possibly a read error. This chain connects TRBV28 to TRBJ1-5; D unresolved. CDR3 length: 16 amino acids. Germline lookup yields CDR1 MDHEN and CDR2 SYDVKM. CDR3 in DNA: TGTGCCAGCAGCCAGCTGGCCAGAATTAGCAATCAGCCCCAGCACTTT. Translating gives CASSQLARISNQPQHF.

A single count supports this clonotype. The CDR3 does not close with the conserved phenylalanine or tryptophan, likely indicating a read error. The chain joins TRBV20-1 to TRBJ2-1; a weak D match, TRBD2 (6 bases). The CDR3 covers 19 residues. The V and J ends lost 5 bases and 0 bases respectively, with 26 bases between them. CDR1 is DFQATT and CDR2 is SNEGSKA in the germline V gene (reference sequence). The CDR3 nucleotides are TGCAGTGCTGAAGACCTAGCGAGACCCACTCAAGGCTCCTACAATGAGCAGTTCTTA. This codes for CSAEDLARPTQGSYNEQFL.

The sample holds one count of this clonotype. The J gene is TRBJ2-7, the V gene TRBV7-9, with no clear D. Trimming pared 8 bases from V and 1 base from J, leaving 6 bases between. Germline V CDR1 and CDR2: SEHNR, FQNEAQ (reference sequence). This CDR3 is built from 11 residues. The CDR3 sequence is CASGQSYEQYF. The CDR3 DNA reads TGTGCCAGCGGCCAGTCCTACGAGCAGTACTTC. The variable domain in full, completed from reference TRBV7-9 and TRBJ2-7, reads DTGVSQNPRHKITKRGQNVTFRCDPISEHNRLYWYRQTLGQGPEFLTYFQNEAQLEKSRLLSDRFSAERPKGSFSTLEIQRTEQGDSAMYLCASGQSYEQYFGPGTRLTVT.

This clonotype has at least ten counts. This sequence joins TRBV12-3 or TRBV12-4 and TRBJ2-5; 9 bases agree with TRBD2. The CDR3 extends over 15 amino acids. With V trimmed by 6 bases and J by 2 bases, 7 bases remained unmatched. Written as DNA, the CDR3 is TGTGCCAGCAGCATGGGACTAGCAGCTCAAGAGACCCAGTACTTC. It encodes CASSMGLAAQETQYF.

Comment on this clonotype: This sequence may be a read error, since a much larger clone differs from it by one base. The rearrangement links TRBV6-2 or TRBV6-3 to TRBJ2-1; possible D gene TRBD2, 5 bases. The CDR3 loop spans 14 amino acids. V was pared by 7 bases and J by 0 bases, with 10 bases between. Germline V gives CDR1 MNHEY, CDR2 SVGEGT. CDR3 nucleotide sequence: TGTGCCAGCACTAGCCGGGACTCCTACAATGAGCAGTTCTTC. Translation: CASTSRDSYNEQFF.

Regarding this clonotype: The junction and the germline gene differ at one end; a read error may be behind it. The rearrangement links TRBV11-2 to TRBJ2-7; 9 bases are a match to TRBD2. The CDR3 has 16 amino acids. Germline lookup yields CDR1 SGHAT and CDR2 FQNNGV. CDR3 DNA: TGTGCCAGCAACTTAGGACTAGCGCGGAGCTCCTACGAGCAGTACTTC. Amino acids: CASNLGLARSSYEQYF.

Turning to this clonotype: The conserved closing phenylalanine or tryptophan is absent in this CDR3, likely reflecting a read error. The chain recombines TRBV10-3 with TRBJ2-3, with TRBD1 matching 8 bases. The CDR3 sequence is 15 residues long. CDR1 and CDR2 (germline): ENHRY, SYGVKD. The CDR3 bases are TGTGCCATCAGTGAAGGACAGGGCGGGACAGGTACGCAGTATCTT. Translation: CAISEGQGGTGTQYL.

The chain carries TRBV4-3 and TRBJ2-7, with TRBD1 matching over 8 bases. Germline V gene data show CDR1 as LGHNA and CDR2 as YSLEER. This CDR3 region has 14 residues. Trimming at V came to 6 bases and at J to 1 base, leaving 5 bases not matched to a gene. The CDR3 spells CASSNYRGSYEQYF. The CDR3 coding sequence is TGCGCCAGCAGTAACTACAGGGGGTCCTACGAGCAGTACTTC.

This clonotype was detected a few times. A read error may explain this, as a much larger clone is one base away. The V gene is TRBV6-1, the J gene TRBJ2-1; 7 positions match TRBD2. There are 17 residues in the CDR3. The germline V gene has CDR1 MNHNS and CDR2 SASEGT. CDR3 loop: CVSRRRESLGFSHEQFF. For the CDR3, the DNA is TGTGTCAGCAGACGGCGGGAGAGTTTGGGGTTTTCCCATGAGCAGTTCTTC.

This chain links TRBV28 with TRBJ1-5; TRBD1 is a possible D gene (5 bases). In germline, CDR1 is MDHEN, CDR2 SYDVKM. V was clipped by 3 bases and J by 0 bases, with 9 bases between them. The CDR3 contains 15 residues. This chain's CDR3 is CASSLGGGSNQPQHF. In DNA, the CDR3 is TGTGCCAGCAGTTTGGGGGGGGGTAGCAATCAGCCCCAGCATTTT.

As concerns this clonotype: One end of the junction varies from germline; a read error may be responsible. This chain connects TRBV29-1 to TRBJ2-2; perhaps TRBD1 as D (6 bases). The CDR3 loop spans 12 amino acids. Germline CDR1 and CDR2: SQVTM and ANQGSEA. The CDR3 nucleotides read TGCAGCGTTGTTTGGGACACCGGGGAGCCGTTTTTT. Residues: CSVVWDTGEPFF.

With respect to this clonotype: One junction end does not reproduce the germline sequence, and a read error may be involved. The chain carries TRBV11-2 and TRBJ2-1, with 10 bases that match TRBD2. The CDR3 totals 15 residues. Looked up from germline, CDR1 is SGHAT and CDR2 is FQNNGV. In nucleotides, the CDR3 is TGTGCCAACAGCTCTAGCGGGAGAGGATACAATGAGCAATTCTTC. As protein: CANSSSGRGYNEQFF.

Turning to this clonotype: A junction boundary mismatches the germline segment, possibly from a read error. V is TRBV11-2 and J is TRBJ2-1, with 14 positions matching TRBD2. CDR1 SGHAT and CDR2 FQNNGV come from the germline V gene. There are 16 residues in the CDR3. CDR3 in amino acids: CASSLVGTSGGGEQLF. CDR3 coding DNA: TGTGCCAGCAGCTTAGTGGGGACTAGCGGGGGTGGTGAGCAGTTGTTC. The variable domain in full, completed from reference TRBV11-2 and TRBJ2-1, reads EAGVAQSPRYKIIEKRQSVAFWCNPISGHATLYWYQQILGQGPKLLIQFQNNGVVDDSQLPKDRFSAERLKGVDSTLKIQPAKLEDSAVYLCASSLVGTSGGGEQLFGPGTRLTVL.

This clonotype was observed a few times. One junction end disagrees with the germline gene, perhaps due to a read error. The genes are TRBV10-2 and TRBJ2-7; possible D gene TRBD2, 6 bases. Germline V lookup: CDR1 WSHSY, CDR2 SAAADI. The CDR3 has 13 amino acids. The CDR3 here is CASNELEGTGQYF. DNA of the CDR3: TGCGCCAGCAATGAGTTGGAGGGGACCGGGCAGTACTTC.

With respect to this clonotype: A junction boundary mismatches the germline segment, possibly from a read error. The chain is built from TRBV24-1 and TRBJ2-2; 10 bases align to TRBD2. CDR1 is KGHDR and CDR2 is SFDVKD in the germline V gene. This CDR3 spans 17 amino acids. The CDR3 DNA is TGTGCCACCCGTGATTTGCCTAGCGGGAGAGGGACCGGGAACCTGTTTTTT. Its protein product is CATRDLPSGRGTGNLFF.

Notes on this clonotype: The CDR3 end shows no conserved phenylalanine or tryptophan, and so a read error is likely. It is unclear where the CDR3 begins or ends on the DNA, so no DNA is shown, and the CDR3 is as TCRdb lists it. The chain couples TRBV11-1 to TRBJ2-7; the table's TRBD1 call for D was not verified on the DNA. The CDR3 is made up of 15 amino acids, end residues included. The germline V gene encodes CDR1 SGHAT and CDR2 FQDESV (reference sequence). The CDR3 is CASSSTDRGLYEQYI.